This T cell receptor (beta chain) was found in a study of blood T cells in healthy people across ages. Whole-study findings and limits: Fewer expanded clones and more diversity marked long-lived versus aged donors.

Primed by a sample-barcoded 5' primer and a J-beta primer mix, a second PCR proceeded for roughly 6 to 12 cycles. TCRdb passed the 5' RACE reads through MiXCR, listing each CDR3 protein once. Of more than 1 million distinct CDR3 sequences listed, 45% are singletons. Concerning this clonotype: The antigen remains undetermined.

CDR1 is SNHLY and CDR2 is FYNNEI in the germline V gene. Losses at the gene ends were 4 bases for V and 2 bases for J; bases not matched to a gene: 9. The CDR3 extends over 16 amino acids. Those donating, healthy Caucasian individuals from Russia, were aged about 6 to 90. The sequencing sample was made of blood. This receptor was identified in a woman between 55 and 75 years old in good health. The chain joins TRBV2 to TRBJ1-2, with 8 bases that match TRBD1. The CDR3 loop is CASSAPRTGFNYGYTF. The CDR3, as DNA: TGTGCCAGCAGTGCGCCTCGGACAGGGTTCAACTATGGCTACACCTTC.